Listed below are T cell receptor beta chains from one sample, sequenced in a study of blood T cell repertoires in COVID-19. Profiled with immunoSEQ multiplex PCR; TCRdb holds only in-frame clones, not every one. This sample has roughly 420,000 clones, with roughly 88% found just once. The specimen was PBMCs or T cells enriched from blood (not recorded which). Every receptor here comes from a woman aged 25 to 45 with acute COVID-19. CDR3s include the opening cysteine and the closing phenylalanine or tryptophan. A D gene is named only where the DNA matches it firmly. Expanded clones get a size class; other rows say once, few or many, or leave the size out.

V	D	size	J	DNA	CDR3
TRBV6-5	.	.	TRBJ1-5	TGTGCCAGCAGCCAAGGGAGAAGTTTCCAGCCCCAGCATTTT	CASSQGRSFQPQHF
TRBV13	TRBD1	.	TRBJ1-2	TGTGCCAGCAGCTCTACAGGGGAAAATCGGCATGGCTACACCTTC	CASSSTGENRHGYTF
TRBV6-6	.	.	TRBJ1-2	TGTGCCAGCAGTTCCGACATCTATGGCTACACCTTC	CASSSDIYGYTF
TRBV7-2	.	.	TRBJ1-5	TGTGCCAGCAGCTTGAACACAGGCAATCAGCCCCAGCATTTT	CASSLNTGNQPQHF
TRBV6-2/TRBV6-3	.	.	TRBJ1-3	TGTGCCAGCAGTTACTCGAGTCAGGGTGTTCGGAACACCATATATTTT	CASSYSSQGVRNTIYF
TRBV7-9	.	.	TRBJ2-2	TGTGCCAGCAGCTTAGCTCGGGGGAGCACCGGGGAGCTGTTTTTT	CASSLARGSTGELFF
TRBV27	.	.	TRBJ1-1	TGTGCCAGCAGTTCCGCAGGAATGAACACTGAAGCTTTCTTT	CASSSAGMNTEAFF
TRBV29-1	TRBD2	.	TRBJ2-7	TGCAGCGTTGAAGAGGCGGGGGGATCCTACGAGCAGTACTTC	CSVEEAGGSYEQYF
TRBV30	.	.	TRBJ2-3	TGTGCCTGGAGCCGAGGTGTCGACTCCCTAGGTACGCAGTATTTT	CAWSRGVDSLGTQYF
TRBV12-5	TRBD1	few	TRBJ2-2	TGTGCTAGTGGTCTAGGGGTCGACAGGGGGCACACCGGGGAGCTGTTTTTT	CASGLGVDRGHTGELFF
TRBV6-1	.	.	TRBJ1-2	TGTGCCAGCAGCGAAGACAGTTACGGTGGCTACACCTTC	CASSEDSYGGYTF
TRBV30	TRBD2	few	TRBJ2-3	TGTGCCTGGAGCGGGGGGGCTCGTGATACGCAGTATTTT	CAWSGGARDTQYF
TRBV23-1	.	.	TRBJ1-3	TGCGCCAGCAGTCACCCGGAGTCTGGGTGGAACACCATATATTTT	CASSHPESGWNTIYF
TRBV19	TRBD1	.	TRBJ1-6	TGTGCCAGTAGTATCGACCCAGGGGGCGTAGGTTCACCCCTCCACTTT	CASSIDPGGVGSPLHF